Only a few counts were recorded for the clone carrying this T cell receptor beta chain. MiXCR was run by TCRdb on the 5' RACE reads, yielding one entry per CDR3 protein. The sample comprises 580,000 or so distinct CDR3 sequences, around 15% of which are singletons, and approximately 8.1% rests with the top ten. The source of the sample is a study of T-cell memory formation after mild COVID-19. The CDR3 is made up of 15 amino acids. Germline CDR1 reads LGHNA; CDR2 reads YNFKEQ. Trimming cost V 2 bases and J 3 bases; bases outside gene matches: 2. Sequenced material: PBMCs or a T cell subset sorted from them (not recorded which). The sequence derives from an adult woman who had mild COVID-19 (a few samples of this study predate the infection). Cell type and time point are not known. The rearrangement links TRBV4-2 to TRBJ2-1; TRBD2 matches 9 bases. CDR3 sequence: CASSQLAGYYNEQFF. CDR3 coding DNA: TGTGCCAGCAGCCAACTAGCGGGGTACTACAATGAGCAGTTCTTC.